The 17 T cell receptor beta chains listed next were all sequenced from one sample in a study of cytomegalovirus exposure and HLA in healthy donors. Data came from immunoSEQ multiplex PCR; TCRdb stores just in-frame clones and leaves some out. The sample lists fewer than 250,000 clones; roughly 83% were seen once. Sequenced: PBMCs. Receptors originate from a woman aged 18 to 35 in good health and CMV-seronegative.

The chain carries TRBV7-9 and TRBJ1-4; 8 nucleotides match TRBD1. This CDR3 is 14 amino acids long. With 5 bases clipped from V and 5 bases from J, the junction kept 4 bases outside the gene matches. CDR1 SEHNR and CDR2 FQNEAQ come from the germline V gene (reference sequence). Written as DNA, the CDR3 is TGTGCCAGCAGCCAACAGGGGGACAATGAAAAACTGTTTTTT. Translating gives CASSQQGDNEKLFF. Based on the CDR3 plus reference TRBV7-9 and TRBJ1-4, the full variable domain is DTGVSQNPRHKITKRGQNVTFRCDPISEHNRLYWYRQTLGQGPEFLTYFQNEAQLEKSRLLSDRFSAERPKGSFSTLEIQRTEQGDSAMYLCASSQQGDNEKLFFGSGTQLSVL.

The chain uses TRBV27 and TRBJ2-5; TRBD2 might be the D (7 bases). From germline, CDR1 is MNHEY and CDR2 SMNVEV (reference sequence). The ends were cut back, 1 base at V and 0 bases at J, with 15 bases in the middle. The CDR3 totals 17 residues. As DNA, the CDR3 is TGTGCCAGCAGTTTATATTATCGGGGGGCGAACCAAGAGACCCAGTACTTC. This codes for CASSLYYRGANQETQYF.

The J gene is TRBJ1-5, the V gene TRBV4-1; D gene uncertain. This CDR3 has 14 amino acids. V was cut by 1 base and J by 5 bases, with 9 bases left in between. The germline gives CDR1 MGHRA, CDR2 YSYEKL. CDR3 protein: CASSQGFTDQPQHF. The CDR3 DNA reads as TGCGCCAGCAGCCAAGGCTTCACTGATCAGCCCCAGCATTTT.

This rearrangement joins TRBV10-2 to TRBJ1-1; 11 bases map to TRBD1. CDR1 is WSHSY and CDR2 is SAAADI in the germline V gene. This CDR3 comprises 17 residues. The J segment lost 0 bases and the V segment lost 5 bases, leaving 8 bases of the junction unmatched. The CDR3, as DNA: TGCGCCAGCAGTCCGGGACAGGGGGTGGGAGTGAACACTGAAGCTTTCTTT. Translating it yields CASSPGQGVGVNTEAFF.

This clone has just one count. The chain couples TRBV5-1 to TRBJ2-1; D perhaps matches TRBD1 (5 bases). The V end was cut by 0 bases, the J end by 5 bases, with 15 bases between. Germline lookup yields CDR1 SGHRS and CDR2 YFSETQ. The CDR3 covers 16 residues. CDR3 in amino acids: CASSLGQGLSDNEQFF. As DNA, the CDR3 is TGCGCCAGCAGCTTGGGGCAGGGTTTGTCTGACAATGAGCAGTTCTTC.

The chain combines TRBV23-1 with TRBJ1-5; weak D call: TRBD1 (5 bases). TRBV23-1 is assigned to the ORF class and has an uncertain function. The CDR3 is 13 amino acids. Deletions cut 8 bases from V and 7 bases from J, with 15 bases between. The CDR3 here is CASHLWTQQPQHF. CDR3 nucleotide sequence: TGCGCCAGCCATCTTTGGACACAACAGCCCCAGCATTTT.

The chain links TRBV11-3 to TRBJ2-3; TRBD1 agrees at 7 bases. In germline, CDR1 is SGHNT, CDR2 YENEEA. This CDR3 is 14 amino acids long. Trimming cost V 8 bases and J 0 bases; bases outside gene matches: 5. The CDR3 DNA follows: TGTGCCAGCGGTAAGGGGGCTAGCACAGATACGCAGTATTTT. This sequence encodes CASGKGASTDTQYF.

As for this clone: Because it lacks the conserved phenylalanine or tryptophan at the end, this CDR3 is likely a read error. The DNA is omitted, as the CDR3 cannot be located on it reliably, and the CDR3 follows TCRdb's listing. This chain joins TRBV5-1 and TRBJ1-4; the D call in the table, TRBD1, was not verified against the DNA. The CDR3 is made up of 20 amino acids, end residues included. The V gene's germline CDR1 is SGHRS and CDR2 YFSETQ. The CDR3 protein is CASRPGREWAGGPQAYGNEV.

The rearrangement joins TRBV19 to TRBJ2-7; TRBD1 matches at 8 bases. The length of the CDR3 is 16 residues. Germline CDR1 and CDR2: LNHDA and SQIVND (reference sequence). V shed 5 bases and J 4 bases; nucleotides not matched to a gene: 13. The CDR3 protein is CASSSPRDRRSYEQYF. In nucleotides, the CDR3 is TGTGCCAGTAGTTCCCCGAGGGACAGGCGATCTTACGAGCAGTACTTC.

This clone came up a few times. The chain uses TRBV19 and TRBJ1-1; TRBD1 matches 8 bases. Losses at the gene ends were 10 bases for V and 1 base for J; bases not matched to a gene: 5. This CDR3 is 13 amino acids long. CDR1 LNHDA and CDR2 SQIVND come from the germline V gene (reference sequence). CDR3 in amino acids: CATRDRTNTEAFF. The CDR3 DNA sequence: TGTGCCACAAGGGACAGGACGAACACTGAAGCTTTCTTT.

This clone came up a few times. The chain couples TRBV7-8 to TRBJ2-7; D may be TRBD2 (5 bases). The CDR3 is made up of 14 amino acids. The ends were cut back, 3 bases at V and 2 bases at J, with 11 bases in the middle. Germline lookup yields CDR1 SGHVS and CDR2 FQNEAQ. Here the CDR3 DNA reads TGTGCCAGCAGCTTCGGGATCCCGGCCTACGAGCAGTACTTC. This codes for CASSFGIPAYEQYF.

The chain couples TRBV29-1 to TRBJ1-5; perhaps TRBD1 as D (6 bases). The V gene lost 4 bases and the J gene lost 6 bases, with 16 bases spanning the gap. The CDR3 runs 14 residues. Germline CDR1 is SQVTM and CDR2 is ANQGSEA. CDR3 sequence reads: CSVVSGGGGQPQHF. CDR3 nucleotides: TGCAGCGTTGTTTCGGGGGGGGGCGGTCAGCCCCAGCATTTT.

V and J are TRBV27 and TRBJ1-1; D is uncertain. The V end lost 3 bases, the J end lost 4 bases, and 12 bases lay between the germline ends. Germline V lookup: CDR1 MNHEY, CDR2 SMNVEV (reference sequence). The CDR3 is made up of 14 amino acids. In DNA, the CDR3 is TGTGCCAGCAGTTTGTTTATCGGTGGCACTGAAGCTTTCTTT. Translating gives CASSLFIGGTEAFF.

This chain joins TRBV6-5 and TRBJ1-2; possibly TRBD1 for D (5 bases). This CDR3 is 13 amino acids long. V lost 9 bases to trimming and J lost 4 bases, with 15 bases between them. Germline V gene data show CDR1 as MNHEY and CDR2 as SVGAGI. CDR3 sequence: CASYRVGGYGYTF. The CDR3 DNA reads TGTGCCAGTTACCGGGTGGGGGGCTATGGCTACACCTTC.

This rearrangement joins TRBV9 to TRBJ2-1; 14 positions agree with TRBD2. The trim removed 3 bases at V and 9 bases at J, leaving 5 bases unmatched. Germline V CDR1 and CDR2: SGDLS, YYNGEE. The CDR3 covers 15 residues. The CDR3 DNA sequence: TGTGCCAGCAGCGCGGGGACTAGCGGGAGAGTTGAGCAGTTCTTC. It specifies CASSAGTSGRVEQFF.

This sequence joins TRBV5-1 and TRBJ1-1; maybe TRBD1 (5 bases). V was cut by 0 bases and J by 6 bases, with 15 bases left in between. CDR3 length: 15 amino acids. CDR1 is SGHRS and CDR2 is YFSETQ in the germline V gene. CDR3 coding DNA: TGCGCCAGCAGCTTGGACGGGGCGGGGTTCGCTGAAGCTTTCTTT. Translated: CASSLDGAGFAEAFF.

The V and J genes are TRBV29-1 and TRBJ2-7, with 10 nucleotides matching TRBD1. The trim removed 7 bases at V and 4 bases at J, leaving 7 bases unmatched. Looked up from germline, CDR1 is SQVTM and CDR2 is ANQGSEA. The CDR3 has 13 amino acids. Here the CDR3 DNA reads TGCAGCGCCGTCCGGGACAGGGGTTACGAGCAGTACTTC. Translating gives CSAVRDRGYEQYF.